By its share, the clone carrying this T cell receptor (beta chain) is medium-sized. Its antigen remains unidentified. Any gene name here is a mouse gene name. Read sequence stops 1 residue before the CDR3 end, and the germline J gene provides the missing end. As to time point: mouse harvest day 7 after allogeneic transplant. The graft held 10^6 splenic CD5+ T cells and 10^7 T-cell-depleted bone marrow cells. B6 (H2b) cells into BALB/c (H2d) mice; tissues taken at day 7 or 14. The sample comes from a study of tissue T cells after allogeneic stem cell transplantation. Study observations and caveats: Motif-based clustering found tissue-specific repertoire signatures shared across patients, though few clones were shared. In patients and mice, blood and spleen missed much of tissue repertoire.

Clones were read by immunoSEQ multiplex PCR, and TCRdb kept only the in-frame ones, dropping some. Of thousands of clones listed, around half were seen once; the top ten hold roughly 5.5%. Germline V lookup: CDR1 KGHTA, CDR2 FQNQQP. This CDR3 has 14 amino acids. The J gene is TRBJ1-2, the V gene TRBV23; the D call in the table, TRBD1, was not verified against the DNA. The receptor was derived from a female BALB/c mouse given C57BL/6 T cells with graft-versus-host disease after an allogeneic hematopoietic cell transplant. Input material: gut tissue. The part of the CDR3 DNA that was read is TGCTCCAGCAGTCAGACAGGGGGCGTCTCCGACTACACC. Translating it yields CSSSQTGGVSDYT. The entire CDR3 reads CSSSQTGGVSDYTF. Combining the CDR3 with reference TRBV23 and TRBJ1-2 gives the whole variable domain DAAVTQKPRYLIKMKGQEAEMKCIPEKGHTAVFWYQQKQSKELKFLIYFQNQQPLDQIDMVKERFSAVCPSSSLCSLGIRTCEAEDSALYLCSSSQTGGVSDYTFGSGTRLLVI.